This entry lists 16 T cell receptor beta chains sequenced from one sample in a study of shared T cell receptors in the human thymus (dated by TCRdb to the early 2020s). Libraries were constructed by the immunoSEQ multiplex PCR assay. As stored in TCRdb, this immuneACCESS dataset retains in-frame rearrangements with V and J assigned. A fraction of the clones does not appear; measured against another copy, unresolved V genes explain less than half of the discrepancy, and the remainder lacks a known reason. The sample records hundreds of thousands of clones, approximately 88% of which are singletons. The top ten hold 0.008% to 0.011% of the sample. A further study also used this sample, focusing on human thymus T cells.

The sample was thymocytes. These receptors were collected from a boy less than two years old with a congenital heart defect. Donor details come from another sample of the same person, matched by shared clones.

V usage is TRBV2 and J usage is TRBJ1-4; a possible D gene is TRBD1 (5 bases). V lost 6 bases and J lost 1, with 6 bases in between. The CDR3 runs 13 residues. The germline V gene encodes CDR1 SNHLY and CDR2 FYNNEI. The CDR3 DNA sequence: TGTGCCAGCAGAGGGGTAACTAATGAAAAACTGTTTTTT. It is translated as CASRGVTNEKLFF.

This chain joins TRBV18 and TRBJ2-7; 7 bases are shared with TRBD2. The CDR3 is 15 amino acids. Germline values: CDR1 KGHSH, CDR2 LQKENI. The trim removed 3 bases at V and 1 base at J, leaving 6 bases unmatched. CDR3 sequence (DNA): TGTGCCAGCTCACCCAAGACTAGCCGATCCTACGAGCAGTACTTC. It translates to CASSPKTSRSYEQYF.

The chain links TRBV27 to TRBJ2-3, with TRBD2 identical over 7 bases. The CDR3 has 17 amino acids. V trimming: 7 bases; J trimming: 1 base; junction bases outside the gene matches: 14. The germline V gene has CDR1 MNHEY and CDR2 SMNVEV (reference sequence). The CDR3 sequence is CASTRKREVPGTDTQYF. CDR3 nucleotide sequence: TGTGCCAGCACAAGAAAACGGGAGGTTCCGGGCACAGATACGCAGTATTTT.

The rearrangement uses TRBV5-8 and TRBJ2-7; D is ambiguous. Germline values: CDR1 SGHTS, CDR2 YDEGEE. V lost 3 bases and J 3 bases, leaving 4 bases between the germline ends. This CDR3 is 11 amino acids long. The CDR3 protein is CASSSIYEQYF. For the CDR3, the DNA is TGTGCCAGCAGCTCCATCTACGAGCAGTACTTC.

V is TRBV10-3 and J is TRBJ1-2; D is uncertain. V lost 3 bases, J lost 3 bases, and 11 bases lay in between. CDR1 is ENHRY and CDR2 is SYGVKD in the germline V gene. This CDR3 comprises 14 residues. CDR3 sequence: CAISDRGLDYGYTF. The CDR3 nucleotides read TGTGCCATCAGTGACCGAGGGCTTGACTATGGCTACACCTTC.

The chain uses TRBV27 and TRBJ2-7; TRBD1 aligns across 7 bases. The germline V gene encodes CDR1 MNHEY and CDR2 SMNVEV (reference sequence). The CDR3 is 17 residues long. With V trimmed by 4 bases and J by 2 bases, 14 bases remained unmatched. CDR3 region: CASSSRTGRSGTYEQYF. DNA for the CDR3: TGTGCCAGCAGTTCCCGGACAGGTCGGAGCGGTACCTACGAGCAGTACTTC.

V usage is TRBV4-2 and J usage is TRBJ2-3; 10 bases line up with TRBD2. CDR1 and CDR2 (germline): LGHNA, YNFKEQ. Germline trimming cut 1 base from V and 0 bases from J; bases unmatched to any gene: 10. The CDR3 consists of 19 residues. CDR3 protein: CASSQVRLAGAFSTDTQYF. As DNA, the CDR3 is TGTGCCAGCAGCCAAGTTCGGCTAGCGGGAGCGTTTAGCACAGATACGCAGTATTTT.

Here the CDR3 DNA reads TGCGCCAGCAGTGAGGGGACTAGCGGGAGGGAAGAGACCCAGTACTTC. This gives the protein CASSEGTSGREETQYF. The J gene is TRBJ2-5, the V gene TRBV10-1; 16 nucleotides align to TRBD2. This CDR3 is 16 amino acids long. Looked up from germline, CDR1 is WNHNN and CDR2 is SYGVQD (reference sequence). V trimming: 2 bases; J trimming: 3 bases; junction bases outside the gene matches: 0.

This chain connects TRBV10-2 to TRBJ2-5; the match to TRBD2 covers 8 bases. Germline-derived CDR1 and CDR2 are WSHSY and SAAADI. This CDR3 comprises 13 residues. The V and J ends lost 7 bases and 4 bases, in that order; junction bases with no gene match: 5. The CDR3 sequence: CASTGGGLETQYF. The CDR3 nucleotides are TGCGCCAGCACGGGAGGGGGGTTAGAGACCCAGTACTTC.

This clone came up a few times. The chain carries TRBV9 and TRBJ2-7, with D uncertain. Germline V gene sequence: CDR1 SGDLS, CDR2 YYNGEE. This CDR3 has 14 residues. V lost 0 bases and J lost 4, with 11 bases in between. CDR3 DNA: TGTGCCAGCAGCGTAGACGACACTTATTACGAGCAGTACTTC. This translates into CASSVDDTYYEQYF.

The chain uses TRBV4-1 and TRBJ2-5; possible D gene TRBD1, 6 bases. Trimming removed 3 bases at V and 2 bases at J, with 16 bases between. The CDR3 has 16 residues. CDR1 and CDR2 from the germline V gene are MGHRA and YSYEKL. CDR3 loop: CASSQAGTLPQETQYF. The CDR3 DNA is TGCGCCAGCAGCCAGGCCGGGACACTGCCGCAAGAGACCCAGTACTTC.

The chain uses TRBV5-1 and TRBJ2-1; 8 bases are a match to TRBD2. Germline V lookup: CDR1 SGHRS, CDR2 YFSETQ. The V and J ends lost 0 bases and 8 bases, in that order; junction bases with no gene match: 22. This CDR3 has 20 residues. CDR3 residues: CASSLVRGGLGSAGVDEQFF. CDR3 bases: TGCGCCAGCAGCTTGGTCCGGGGGGGACTAGGAAGCGCCGGTGTCGATGAGCAGTTCTTC.

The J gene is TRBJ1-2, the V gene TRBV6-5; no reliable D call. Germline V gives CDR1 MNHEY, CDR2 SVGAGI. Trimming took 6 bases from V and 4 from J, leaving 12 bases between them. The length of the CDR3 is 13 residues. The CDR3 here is CASSTGQAYGYTF. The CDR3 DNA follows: TGTGCCAGCAGCACCGGCCAGGCCTATGGCTACACCTTC.

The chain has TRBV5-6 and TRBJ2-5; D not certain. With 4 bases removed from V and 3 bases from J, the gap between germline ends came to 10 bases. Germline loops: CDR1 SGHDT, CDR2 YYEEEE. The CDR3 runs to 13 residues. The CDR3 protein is CASSQVVEETQYF. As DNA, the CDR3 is TGTGCCAGCAGCCAGGTAGTGGAAGAGACCCAGTACTTC.

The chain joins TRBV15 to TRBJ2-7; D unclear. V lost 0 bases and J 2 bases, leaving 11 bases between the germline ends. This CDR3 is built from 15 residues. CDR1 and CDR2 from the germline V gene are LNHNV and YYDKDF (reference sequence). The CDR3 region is CATSRDIVATYEQYF. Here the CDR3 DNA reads TGTGCCACCAGCAGAGATATAGTAGCAACCTACGAGCAGTACTTC.

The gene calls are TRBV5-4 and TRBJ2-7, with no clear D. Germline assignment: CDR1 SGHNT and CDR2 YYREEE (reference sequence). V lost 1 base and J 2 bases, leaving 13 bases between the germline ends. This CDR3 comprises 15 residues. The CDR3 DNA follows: TGTGCCAGCAGCTTGTCCACAGCCTCCCCCTACGAGCAGTACTTC. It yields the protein CASSLSTASPYEQYF.